This is a list of T cell receptor beta chains from one sample in a study of T-cell memory formation after mild COVID-19. A single record per CDR3 protein comes from TCRdb applying MiXCR to the 5' RACE reads. The sample includes about 350,000 distinct CDR3 sequences, roughly 14% of them seen just once. Sequenced sample: PBMCs or a T cell subset sorted from them (not recorded which). These receptors originate from a man between 18 and 29 years old who had mild COVID-19 (a few samples of this study predate the infection). Cell type and time point are not known. The CDR3 runs from the conserved cysteine through the conserved F or W. Fields, in order: clone size, J gene, V gene, CDR3 protein. Not every row has a clone size; where given, it reads once, few, many or a size class.

abundance: -
j_gene: TRBJ2-3
v_gene: TRBV28
CDR3aa: CASRRERSTDTQYF

abundance: -
j_gene: TRBJ2-1
v_gene: TRBV2
CDR3aa: CASSAGTRGNEQFF

abundance: -
j_gene: TRBJ2-7
v_gene: TRBV7-9
CDR3aa: CASSPLSPYEQYF

abundance: -
j_gene: TRBJ1-1
v_gene: TRBV7-9
CDR3aa: CASSSYRELRNTEAFF

abundance: few
j_gene: TRBJ1-2
v_gene: TRBV12-3/TRBV12-4
CDR3aa: CASVAISNYGYTF

abundance: once
j_gene: TRBJ1-3
v_gene: TRBV5-1
CDR3aa: CASSPGQGNRNTIYF

abundance: few
j_gene: TRBJ2-3
v_gene: TRBV27
CDR3aa: CASSRTRASGTSGTDTQYF

abundance: few
j_gene: TRBJ2-3
v_gene: TRBV9
CDR3aa: CASSAHRLAGLDTQYF

abundance: few
j_gene: TRBJ1-5
v_gene: TRBV12-3/TRBV12-4
CDR3aa: CASSSTRDQRNQPQHF

abundance: few
j_gene: TRBJ2-1
v_gene: TRBV7-9
CDR3aa: CASSPRVSYNEQFF

abundance: few
j_gene: TRBJ2-3
v_gene: TRBV20-1
CDR3aa: CSASGTDTQYF

abundance: few
j_gene: TRBJ1-4
v_gene: TRBV3-1
CDR3aa: CASSRGGYEKLFF

abundance: -
j_gene: TRBJ2-2
v_gene: TRBV20-1
CDR3aa: CSAGRAIINTGELFF

abundance: -
j_gene: TRBJ2-1
v_gene: TRBV12-3/TRBV12-4
CDR3aa: CASSLFLPPWDEQFF

abundance: -
j_gene: TRBJ2-7
v_gene: TRBV5-6
CDR3aa: CASSFRGFYEQYF

abundance: few
j_gene: TRBJ2-7
v_gene: TRBV10-3
CDR3aa: CAIRDSRGQIHEQYF

abundance: many
j_gene: TRBJ2-3
v_gene: TRBV6-5
CDR3aa: CASRQGWSTDTQYF

abundance: -
j_gene: TRBJ2-3
v_gene: TRBV21-1
CDR3aa: CASSTSRGAGTDTQYF

abundance: few
j_gene: TRBJ1-2
v_gene: TRBV10-3
CDR3aa: CAISESKTGGGYTF

abundance: few
j_gene: TRBJ1-4
v_gene: TRBV15
CDR3aa: CATSSDYGQRVHEKLFF

abundance: many
j_gene: TRBJ1-2
v_gene: TRBV19
CDR3aa: CASSPDGSYGYTF

abundance: many
j_gene: TRBJ2-1
v_gene: TRBV5-1
CDR3aa: CASSFLGADSYNEQFF

abundance: -
j_gene: TRBJ1-4
v_gene: TRBV10-3
CDR3aa: CAIGTAQGKLFF

abundance: -
j_gene: TRBJ2-1
v_gene: TRBV19
CDR3aa: CASMMGDEQFF

abundance: -
j_gene: TRBJ2-7
v_gene: TRBV6-6
CDR3aa: CASSYCSGGACEQYF

abundance: many
j_gene: TRBJ2-2
v_gene: TRBV12-3/TRBV12-4
CDR3aa: CASEFLGLGLTGELFF

abundance: few
j_gene: TRBJ1-5
v_gene: TRBV20-1
CDR3aa: CSARVLGTGNQPQHF

abundance: few
j_gene: TRBJ2-1
v_gene: TRBV4-1
CDR3aa: CASSQADRGADNEQFF

abundance: few
j_gene: TRBJ1-1
v_gene: TRBV7-2
CDR3aa: CASSLGTESYTEAFF

abundance: -
j_gene: TRBJ2-5
v_gene: TRBV29-1
CDR3aa: CSVEDTGGTQETQYF

abundance: -
j_gene: TRBJ1-2
v_gene: TRBV4-1
CDR3aa: CASSQAPGSNYGYTF